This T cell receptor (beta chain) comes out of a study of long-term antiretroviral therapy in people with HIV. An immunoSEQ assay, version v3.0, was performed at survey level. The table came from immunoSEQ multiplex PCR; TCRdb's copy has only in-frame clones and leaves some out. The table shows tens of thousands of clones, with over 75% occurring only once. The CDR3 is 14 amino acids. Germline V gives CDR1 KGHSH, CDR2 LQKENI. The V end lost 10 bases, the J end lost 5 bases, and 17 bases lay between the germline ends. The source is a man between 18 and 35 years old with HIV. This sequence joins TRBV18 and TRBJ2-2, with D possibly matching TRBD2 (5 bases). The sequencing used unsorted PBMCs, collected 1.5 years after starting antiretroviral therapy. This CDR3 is CATLAGLMTGELFF. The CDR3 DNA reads TGTGCCACCCTAGCCGGGCTCATGACCGGGGAGCTGTTTTTT.